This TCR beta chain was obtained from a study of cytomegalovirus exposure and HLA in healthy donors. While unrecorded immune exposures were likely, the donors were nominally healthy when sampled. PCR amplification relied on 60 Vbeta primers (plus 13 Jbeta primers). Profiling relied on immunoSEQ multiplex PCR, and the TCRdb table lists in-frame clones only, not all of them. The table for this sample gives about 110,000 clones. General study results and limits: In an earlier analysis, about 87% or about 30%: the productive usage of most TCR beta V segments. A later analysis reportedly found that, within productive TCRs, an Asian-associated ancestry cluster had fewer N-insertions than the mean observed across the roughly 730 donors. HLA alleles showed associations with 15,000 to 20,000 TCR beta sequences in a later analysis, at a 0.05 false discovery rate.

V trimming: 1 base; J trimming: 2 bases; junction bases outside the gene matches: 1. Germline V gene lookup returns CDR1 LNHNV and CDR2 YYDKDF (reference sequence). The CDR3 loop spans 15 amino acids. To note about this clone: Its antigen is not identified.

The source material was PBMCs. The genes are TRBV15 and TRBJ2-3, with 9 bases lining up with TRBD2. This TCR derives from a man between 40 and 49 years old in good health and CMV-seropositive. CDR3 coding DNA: TGTGCCACCAGCAGAGGGACTAGCGACACAGATACGCAGTATTTT. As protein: CATSRGTSDTDTQYF.